The source of this T cell receptor beta chain is a study of T cell repertoires in ileal Crohn's disease. Here immunoSEQ multiplex PCR was the method, and the copy in TCRdb shows in-frame clones only, minus some. In the table there are about 7,200 clones, 74% of which are singletons. Time point indicated: proximal margin of the surgical specimen (macroscopically non-inflamed). Trimming removed 6 bases from V and 7 bases from J; junction bases left unmatched: 6. This CDR3 contains 13 residues. From germline, CDR1 is PRHDT and CDR2 FYEKMQ (reference sequence). The sample taken for sequencing was ileal tissue. The source of this sequence is an adult with Crohn's disease. The chain recombines TRBV13 with TRBJ1-1; TRBD1 matches at 9 bases. CDR3 loop: CASSYRGLGEAFF. CDR3 in DNA: TGTGCCAGCAGTTACAGGGGGCTCGGTGAAGCTTTCTTT.